These 27 T cell receptor beta chains originate from one sample sequenced in a study of blood T cell repertoires in COVID-19. Sequencing used immunoSEQ multiplex PCR; TCRdb keeps in-frame clones, though not all of them. The sample has a few hundred thousand clones, roughly 89% seen once; the top ten hold about 3%. Sequenced input: peripheral blood. Receptors were obtained from a woman in her 30s with active or convalescent COVID-19.

J is TRBJ1-2 and V is TRBV29-1, with unresolved D. This CDR3 has 12 amino acids. Trimming stripped 7 bases from V and 2 bases from J, with 11 bases between. Germline V gene sequence: CDR1 SQVTM, CDR2 ANQGSEA. DNA of the CDR3: TGCAGCGGGGGTGGTGAGAACTATGGCTACACCTTC. Encoded protein: CSGGGENYGYTF.

The chain has TRBV7-2 and TRBJ2-7; no definite D call. This CDR3 is 15 amino acids long. Trimming left V 4 bases short and J 0 bases short, with 13 bases between. The germline CDR1 and CDR2 sequences are SGHTA and FQGNSA. CDR3 region: CASSSGGGYSYEQYF. The CDR3 coding sequence is TGTGCCAGCAGCTCAGGTGGTGGATACTCCTACGAGCAGTACTTC.

This clone has only one observation. This chain links TRBV5-8 with TRBJ2-5, with D maybe TRBD1 (5 bases). From germline, CDR1 is SGHTS and CDR2 YDEGEE. V lost 0 bases and J 1 base, leaving 10 bases between the germline ends. CDR3 length: 15 residues. The CDR3 DNA sequence: TGTGCCAGCAGCTTGGAAGGGGCGGCCCAAGAGACCCAGTACTTC. Translated, it gives CASSLEGAAQETQYF. The whole variable domain, filled in from reference TRBV5-8 and TRBJ2-5, reads EAGVTQSPTHLIKTRGQQATLRCSPISGHTSVYWYQQALGLGLQFLLWYDEGEERNRGNFPPRFSGRQFPNYSSELNVNALELEDSALYLCASSLEGAAQETQYFGPGTRLLVL.

J is TRBJ2-3 and V is TRBV13; D may be TRBD2 (5 bases). Germline CDR1 is PRHDT and CDR2 is FYEKMQ (reference sequence). This CDR3 contains 13 residues. Between the trimmed V and J ends, which lost 2 bases and 6 bases, there was a span of 9 bases. For the CDR3, the DNA is TGTGCCAGCAGCTTACGAGGGTTGGATACGCAGTATTTT. Translating gives CASSLRGLDTQYF. Using reference TRBV13 and TRBJ2-3 for the parts outside the CDR3, the full variable domain is AAGVIQSPRHLIKEKRETATLKCYPIPRHDTVYWYQQGPGQDPQFLISFYEKMQSDKGSIPDRFSAQQFSDYHSELNMSSLELGDSALYFCASSLRGLDTQYFGPGTRLTVL.

The chain employs TRBV4-3 and TRBJ1-2; no clear D gene. Germline lookup yields CDR1 LGHNA and CDR2 YSLEER. The CDR3 consists of 16 residues. The ends were cut back, 1 base at V and 4 bases at J, with 16 bases in the middle. The CDR3 bases are TGCGCCAGCAGCCAAGTTGAGGGCAGACTGATCTATGGCTACACCTTC. This gives the protein CASSQVEGRLIYGYTF.

The J gene is TRBJ1-1, the V gene TRBV7-5; no DNA check was done on the table's D call, TRBD1. TRBV7-5 is recorded as a pseudogene. The CDR3 extends over 13 amino acids. The CDR3 loop reads CARSLGQGPEAFF. CDR3 DNA sequence: TGTGCCAGAAGCTTAGGACAGGGGCCTGAAGCTTTCTTT.

The chain links TRBV5-8 to TRBJ2-1; D may be TRBD2 (6 bases). V gave up 4 bases and J gave up 0 bases, with 8 bases separating them. The germline gives CDR1 SGHTS, CDR2 YDEGEE. The CDR3 covers 14 residues. The CDR3 here is CASSKGLSYNEQFF. The CDR3 DNA sequence: TGTGCCAGCAGCAAGGGACTCTCCTACAATGAGCAGTTCTTC.

This clone was found once. The J gene is TRBJ1-5, the V gene TRBV19; 8 positions agree with TRBD1. J gave up 2 bases and V 5 bases, and 11 bases lay outside the gene matches. The CDR3 runs 17 residues. Per the germline V gene, CDR1 is LNHDA and CDR2 is SQIVND (reference sequence). The DNA of the CDR3 is TGTGCCAGTAGTCCCCGGACAGGGTTAGTAGGCAATCAGCCCCAGCATTTT. Amino acids: CASSPRTGLVGNQPQHF.

Of note for this clone: The same CDR3 is also encoded by other DNA sequences in this sample. The CDR3 coding sequence is TGTGCCTGGAGTCCGCACAGGGGGCGGGAAAAACTGTTTTTT. Residues: CAWSPHRGREKLFF. This chain connects TRBV30 to TRBJ1-4, with 9 bases matching TRBD1. This CDR3 is 14 amino acids long. The trim removed 2 bases at V and 8 bases at J, leaving 6 bases unmatched. Germline V gene lookup returns CDR1 GTSNPN and CDR2 SVGIG (reference sequence).

The chain combines TRBV6-5 with TRBJ2-3, with D tentatively TRBD2 (5 bases). The CDR3 runs 16 residues. V shed 2 bases and J shed 4 bases, with 16 bases lying between them. The germline gives CDR1 MNHEY, CDR2 SVGAGI. The CDR3 coding sequence is TGTGCCAGCAGTTACGCCGCGGGCGGGTGGCCAGATACGCAGTATTTT. It encodes CASSYAAGGWPDTQYF.

The chain uses TRBV4-1 and TRBJ2-2; 7 nucleotides match TRBD1. V dropped 3 bases and J dropped 6; count of bases not matched to a gene: 13. The CDR3 length is 17 residues. In germline, CDR1 is MGHRA, CDR2 YSYEKL. CDR3 DNA: TGCGCCAGCAGCCACCAAACCCGGGACAGTGCAGCCGGGGAGCTGTTTTTT. This translates into CASSHQTRDSAAGELFF.

V and J are TRBV30 and TRBJ2-1, with 9 positions matching TRBD2. Germline CDR1 is GTSNPN and CDR2 is SVGIG (reference sequence). The junction had 7 bases not matched to a gene; V was cut back by 0 bases and J by 7 bases. The CDR3 is 15 amino acids. Here the CDR3 DNA reads TGTGCCTGGAGTGTACTGGGCGGGGGGGCAAATGAGCAGTTCTTC. This gives the protein CAWSVLGGGANEQFF.

The chain links TRBV7-3 to TRBJ2-1; TRBD1 matches 8 bases. The V and J ends lost 4 bases and 2 bases, in that order; junction bases with no gene match: 7. This CDR3 is 16 amino acids long. CDR1 and CDR2 (germline): SGHTA, FQGTGA. The CDR3 sequence: CASSSRTGSTYNEQFF. The CDR3 DNA reads as TGTGCCAGCAGCTCCCGGACAGGGTCAACCTACAATGAGCAGTTCTTC.

The V and J genes are TRBV10-3 and TRBJ2-6; TRBD2 is a possible D gene (5 bases). The CDR3 spans 15 residues. V lost 2 bases to trimming and J lost 0 bases, with 5 bases between them. Germline-derived CDR1 and CDR2 are ENHRY and SYGVKD. The CDR3 region is CAISEGLSGANVLTF. The DNA of the CDR3 is TGTGCCATCAGTGAGGGACTCTCTGGGGCCAACGTCCTGACTTTC.

V usage is TRBV19 and J usage is TRBJ2-5, with D possibly being TRBD1 (6 bases). Trimming left V 6 bases short and J 5 bases short, with 13 bases between. The CDR3 sequence is 13 residues long. The germline CDR1 and CDR2 sequences are LNHDA and SQIVND (reference sequence). In nucleotides, the CDR3 is TGTGCCAGTAGCCAACAGGGCCGGGAGACCCAGTACTTC. Its translation is CASSQQGRETQYF.

This clone has more than one count but fewer than ten. The chain employs TRBV5-1 and TRBJ2-7; TRBD1 matches at 10 bases. CDR1 SGHRS and CDR2 YFSETQ come from the germline V gene. This CDR3 is 14 amino acids long. The V segment lost 4 bases and the J segment 2 bases; nucleotides outside the gene matches: 3. In nucleotides, the CDR3 is TGCGCCAGCAGCGGGACAGGGGATACCTACGAGCAGTACTTC. Its protein is CASSGTGDTYEQYF.

This clone was detected only once. V is TRBV10-2 and J is TRBJ1-6; 9 bases fit TRBD1. CDR1 is WSHSY and CDR2 is SAAADI in the germline V gene. The length of the CDR3 is 14 residues. V was pared by 4 bases and J by 7 bases, with 2 bases of the junction left unmatched. The chain's CDR3 is CASSGTGDNSPLHF. DNA of the CDR3: TGCGCCAGCAGTGGGACAGGGGACAATTCACCCCTCCACTTT.

The chain is built from TRBV5-1 and TRBJ2-3; TRBD2 matches 8 bases. J gave up 3 bases and V 0 bases, and 3 bases lay outside the gene matches. CDR1 SGHRS and CDR2 YFSETQ come from the germline V gene. This CDR3 region has 15 residues. CDR3 DNA sequence: TGCGCCAGCAGCTTGGCCGGGGGGGCGACAGATACGCAGTATTTT. Residues: CASSLAGGATDTQYF.

V usage is TRBV30 and J usage is TRBJ1-2; 7 bases agree with TRBD1. Germline CDR1 reads GTSNPN; CDR2 reads SVGIG (reference sequence). Trimming removed 0 bases from V and 0 bases from J; junction bases left unmatched: 7. CDR3 size: 16 residues. The CDR3 loop reads CAWSVGQLIANYGYTF. The CDR3 nucleotides read TGTGCCTGGAGTGTGGGACAGCTTATAGCTAACTATGGCTACACCTTC. The complete variable domain, with remaining parts taken from reference TRBV30 and TRBJ1-2, reads SQTIHQWPATLVQPVGSPLSLECTVEGTSNPNLYWYRQAAGRGLQLLFYSVGIGQISSEVPQNLSASRPQDRQFILSSKKLLLSDSGFYLCAWSVGQLIANYGYTFGSGTRLTVV.

Worth noting for this clone: The sample has other DNA sequences that encode this CDR3 too. The genes are TRBV4-3 and TRBJ1-5, with 10 bases aligning to TRBD1. This CDR3 region has 15 residues. J gave up 3 bases and V 3 bases, and 2 bases lay outside the gene matches. CDR1 LGHNA and CDR2 YSLEER come from the germline V gene. The CDR3 reads CASSQGTGDNQPQHF. For the CDR3, the DNA is TGCGCCAGCAGCCAGGGGACAGGGGACAATCAGCCCCAGCATTTT.

V usage is TRBV11-2 and J usage is TRBJ1-1, with a weak D call TRBD1 (5 bases). The CDR3 has 15 amino acids. Per germline, CDR1 SGHAT and CDR2 FQNNGV. Trimming pared 2 bases from V and 5 bases from J, leaving 15 bases between. The CDR3 DNA sequence: TGTGCCAGCAGCTTAATGGTGGGGCGATGGACTGAAGCTTTCTTT. Its protein is CASSLMVGRWTEAFF.

V is TRBV28 and J is TRBJ2-5; D ambiguous. The CDR3 runs to 13 residues. Deletions cut 3 bases from V and 0 bases from J, with 5 bases between. Germline V gene sequence: CDR1 MDHEN, CDR2 SYDVKM. CDR3 sequence (DNA): TGTGCCAGCAGTTTTAATCACCAAGAGACCCAGTACTTC. Translation: CASSFNHQETQYF.

The chain recombines TRBV5-1 with TRBJ1-1, with TRBD1 matching over 9 bases. V was pared by 4 bases and J by 5 bases, with 12 bases of the junction left unmatched. There are 16 residues in the CDR3. Germline CDR1 SGHRS, CDR2 YFSETQ. In DNA form, the CDR3 reads TGCGCCAGCAGCGTACAGGGGGCCGGTGGAGCGACTGAAGCTTTCTTT. Protein product: CASSVQGAGGATEAFF.

The rearrangement uses TRBV9 and TRBJ1-6; D gene unclear. V was pared by 0 bases and J by 7 bases, with 8 bases between. CDR3 size: 14 residues. The germline gives CDR1 SGDLS, CDR2 YYNGEE. CDR3 DNA sequence: TGTGCCAGCAGCGTAGGTTCGGGGAATTCACCCCTCCACTTT. It codes for CASSVGSGNSPLHF.

This sequence joins TRBV10-3 and TRBJ1-1, with D maybe TRBD1 (6 bases). Germline CDR1 is ENHRY and CDR2 is SYGVKD. Trimming stripped 5 bases from V and 2 bases from J, with 9 bases between. The CDR3 is made up of 13 amino acids. CDR3 protein: CAISRTDNTEAFF. CDR3 nucleotide sequence: TGTGCCATCAGTCGGACAGATAACACTGAAGCTTTCTTT.

The gene calls are TRBV7-9 and TRBJ2-3, with no clear D. The V and J ends lost 3 bases and 4 bases respectively, with 5 bases between them. Germline V gives CDR1 SEHNR, CDR2 FQNEAQ (reference sequence). The CDR3 spans 12 residues. In DNA form, the CDR3 reads TGTGCCAGCAGCTTGAGTGCAGATACGCAGTATTTT. This codes for CASSLSADTQYF.

The chain is built from TRBV25-1 and TRBJ2-5, with D possibly being TRBD2 (6 bases). V was shortened by 3 bases and J by 4 bases, with 21 bases between the two germline ends. The CDR3 length is 17 residues. CDR1 and CDR2 (germline): MGHDK, SYGVNS. CDR3 nucleotide sequence: TGTGCCAGCAGTGACCCATCCCGGGGGAGGATAGGAGAGACCCAGTACTTC. This codes for CASSDPSRGRIGETQYF.